This TCR beta chain was recorded in a study of technical replicates of blood from a few donors. Sequencing was performed with immunoSEQ multiplex PCR; in TCRdb, only in-frame clones are kept and a portion is missing. The repertoire consists of 80,000 to 100,000 clones, with 95% to 97% occurring once and the leading ten covering under 0.45%. The CDR3 consists of 16 residues. J gave up 1 base and V 1 base, and 7 bases lay outside the gene matches. The germline V gene has CDR1 SGHRS and CDR2 YFSETQ. The specimen was T cells isolated from PBMCs. The rearrangement links TRBV5-1 to TRBJ1-1; TRBD1 matches at 7 bases. This receptor was identified in a human donor in good health. The CDR3: CASSLKRGQKNTEAFF. In DNA form, the CDR3 reads TGCGCCAGCAGCTTGAAAAGGGGGCAGAAGAACACTGAAGCTTTCTTT.